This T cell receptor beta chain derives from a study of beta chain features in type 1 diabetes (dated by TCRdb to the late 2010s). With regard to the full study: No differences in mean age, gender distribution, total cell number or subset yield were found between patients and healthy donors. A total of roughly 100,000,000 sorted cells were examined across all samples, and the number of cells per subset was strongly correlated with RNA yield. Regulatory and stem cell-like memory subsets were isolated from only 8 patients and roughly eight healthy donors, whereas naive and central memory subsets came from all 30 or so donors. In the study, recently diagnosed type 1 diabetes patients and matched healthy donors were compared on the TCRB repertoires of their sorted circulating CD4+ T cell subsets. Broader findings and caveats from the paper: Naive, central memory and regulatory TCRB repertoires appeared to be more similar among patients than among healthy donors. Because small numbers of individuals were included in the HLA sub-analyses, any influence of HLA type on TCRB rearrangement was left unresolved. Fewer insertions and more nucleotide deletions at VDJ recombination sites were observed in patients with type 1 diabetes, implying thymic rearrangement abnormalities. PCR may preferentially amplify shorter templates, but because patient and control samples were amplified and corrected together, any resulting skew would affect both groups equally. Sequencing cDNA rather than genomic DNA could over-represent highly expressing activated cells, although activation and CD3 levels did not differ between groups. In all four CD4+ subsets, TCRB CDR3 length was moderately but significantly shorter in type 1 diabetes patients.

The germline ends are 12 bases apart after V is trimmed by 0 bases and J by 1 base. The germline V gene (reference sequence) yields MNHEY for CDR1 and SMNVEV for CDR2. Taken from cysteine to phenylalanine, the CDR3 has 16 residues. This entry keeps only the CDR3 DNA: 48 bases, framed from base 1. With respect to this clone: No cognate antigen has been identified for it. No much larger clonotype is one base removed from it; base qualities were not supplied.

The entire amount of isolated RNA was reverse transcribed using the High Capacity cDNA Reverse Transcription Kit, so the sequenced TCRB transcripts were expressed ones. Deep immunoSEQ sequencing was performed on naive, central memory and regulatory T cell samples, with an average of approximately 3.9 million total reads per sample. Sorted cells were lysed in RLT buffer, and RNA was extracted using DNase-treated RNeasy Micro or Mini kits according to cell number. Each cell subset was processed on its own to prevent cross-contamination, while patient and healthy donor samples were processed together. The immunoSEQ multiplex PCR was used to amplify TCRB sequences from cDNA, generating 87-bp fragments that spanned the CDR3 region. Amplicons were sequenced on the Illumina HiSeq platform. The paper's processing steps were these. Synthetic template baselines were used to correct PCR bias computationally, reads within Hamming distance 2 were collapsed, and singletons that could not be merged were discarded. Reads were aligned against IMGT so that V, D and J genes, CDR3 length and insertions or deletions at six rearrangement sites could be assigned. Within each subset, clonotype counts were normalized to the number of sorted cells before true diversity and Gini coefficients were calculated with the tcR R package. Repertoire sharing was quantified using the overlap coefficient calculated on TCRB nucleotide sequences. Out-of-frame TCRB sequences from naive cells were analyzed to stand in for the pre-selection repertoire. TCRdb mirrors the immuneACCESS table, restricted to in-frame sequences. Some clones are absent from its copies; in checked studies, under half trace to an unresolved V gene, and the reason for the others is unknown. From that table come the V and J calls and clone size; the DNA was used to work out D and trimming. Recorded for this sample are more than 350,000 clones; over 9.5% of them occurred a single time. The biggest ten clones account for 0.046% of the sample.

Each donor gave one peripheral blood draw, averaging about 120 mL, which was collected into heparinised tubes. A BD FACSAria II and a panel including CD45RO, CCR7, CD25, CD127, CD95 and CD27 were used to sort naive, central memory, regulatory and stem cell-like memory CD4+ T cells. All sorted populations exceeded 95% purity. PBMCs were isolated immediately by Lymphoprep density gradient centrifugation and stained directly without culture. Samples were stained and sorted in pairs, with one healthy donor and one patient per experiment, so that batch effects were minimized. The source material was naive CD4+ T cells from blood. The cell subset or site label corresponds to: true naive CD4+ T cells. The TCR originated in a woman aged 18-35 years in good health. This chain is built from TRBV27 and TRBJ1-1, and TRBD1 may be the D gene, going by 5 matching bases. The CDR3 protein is CASSLSGNRKNTEAFF. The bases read TGTGCCAGCAGTTTATCGGGGAACAGGAAGAACACTGAAGCTTTCTTT.